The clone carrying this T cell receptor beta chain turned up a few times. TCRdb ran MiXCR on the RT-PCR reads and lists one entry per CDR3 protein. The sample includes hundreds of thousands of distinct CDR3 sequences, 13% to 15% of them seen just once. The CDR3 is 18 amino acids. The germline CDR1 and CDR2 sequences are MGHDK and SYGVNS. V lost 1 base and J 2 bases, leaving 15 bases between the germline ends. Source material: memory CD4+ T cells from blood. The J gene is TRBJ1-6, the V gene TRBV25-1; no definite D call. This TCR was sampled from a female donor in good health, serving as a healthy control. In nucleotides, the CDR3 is TGTGCCAGCAGTGAATTAGTATCCGCGGTGGCCTATAATTCACCCCTCCACTTT. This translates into CASSELVSAVAYNSPLHF.